Sequencing of this TCR beta chain was carried out in a study of cytomegalovirus exposure and HLA in healthy donors. The study's findings and limits: Most TCR sequences showed up rarely, but some public TCRs showed up in many donors. Cytomegalovirus-associated status was assigned to approximately 160 TCR beta chains. In vitro experiments confirmed that three CMV-associated chains were specific for CMV antigens.

Trimming pared 7 bases from V and 7 bases from J, leaving 16 bases between. CDR3 length: 14 amino acids. CDR1 MNHEY and CDR2 SVGAGI come from the germline V gene. The protocol was immunoSEQ multiplex PCR, while the TCRdb copy is restricted to in-frame clones and leaves out a portion. The sample has 220,000 or so clones; around nine tenths are singletons. For this clone: Antigen specificity is unknown.

J is TRBJ1-4 and V is TRBV6-5; D is possibly TRBD1 (5 bases). This sequence was found in a young woman in good health and CMV-seronegative. Sequences were obtained from PBMCs. CDR3 in DNA: TGTGCCAGCACCGCTACGCGTGACAGTGAAAAACTGTTTTTT. Its protein product is CASTATRDSEKLFF.